This T cell receptor (beta chain) emerged from a study of blood T cell repertoires in COVID-19. The wider study: PBMCs, B-cell-depleted T cells, or T cells were the source of the cDNA or gDNA that made up the material.

The length of the CDR3 is 13 residues. Germline CDR1 and CDR2: SGHDT and YYEEEE. The germline V and J ends were trimmed by 2 bases and 15 bases, with 18 bases remaining between them. What the recovered Cohort 3 donors had was two negative PCRs, clearance, or symptom resolution. The data were produced by immunoSEQ multiplex PCR, yet TCRdb's version contains in-frame clones alone and is incomplete. The table shows 150,000 to 200,000 clones, with 88% occurring only once. Source material: PBMCs or T cells enriched from blood (not recorded which). The chain recombines TRBV5-6 with TRBJ2-4, with a possible D match to TRBD1 (6 bases). The TCR was taken from a woman younger than 30 who had recovered from COVID-19. CDR3 in amino acids: CASSLRWGQRLYF. DNA of the CDR3: TGTGCCAGCAGCTTACGGTGGGGGCAGAGGCTGTACTTC.